One and the same sample provided the 19 T cell receptor beta chains below, sequenced in a study of T cell responses to AZD1222 COVID-19 vaccine. Some clones are missing from TCRdb's copy, which holds only in-frame ones; the method was immunoSEQ multiplex PCR. The sample holds about 83,000 clones, approximately 90% seen once. Sequenced here: peripheral blood, sampled on day 0 of MenACWY control vaccination. All receptors come from an adult in good health.

The chain carries TRBV2 and TRBJ2-2, with 7 positions matching TRBD1. Germline CDR1 SNHLY, CDR2 FYNNEI. The CDR3 is 13 amino acids. V shed 6 bases and J 7 bases; nucleotides not matched to a gene: 5. CDR3 sequence: CASRDRAGGELFF. CDR3 DNA sequence: TGTGCCAGCAGAGACAGGGCGGGCGGGGAGCTGTTTTTT. Complete variable domain (other parts from reference TRBV2 and TRBJ2-2): EPEVTQTPSHQVTQMGQEVILRCVPISNHLYFYWYRQILGQKVEFLVSFYNNEISEKSEIFDDQFSVERPDGSNFTLKIRSTKLEDSAMYFCASRDRAGGELFFGEGSRLTVL.

The rearrangement uses TRBV27 and TRBJ1-2; TRBD1 matches 9 bases. Unmatched junction bases numbered 8, after V lost 5 bases and J lost 7 bases. The CDR3 consists of 14 residues. Germline V lookup: CDR1 MNHEY, CDR2 SMNVEV (reference sequence). The CDR3 coding sequence is TGTGCCAGCAGTAAACTGGGACAGGGAGGTGGCTACACCTTC. It specifies CASSKLGQGGGYTF.

The rearrangement joins TRBV28 to TRBJ1-4, with TRBD1 as a possible D gene (5 bases). This CDR3 has 14 amino acids. V shed 10 bases and J shed 4 bases, with 16 bases lying between them. Germline lookup yields CDR1 MDHEN and CDR2 SYDVKM. CDR3 nucleotides: TGTGCCACCGCAGCGGGGCCGAGTAATGAAAAACTGTTTTTT. Translation: CATAAGPSNEKLFF.

The chain links TRBV28 to TRBJ2-7; D not resolved. V was shortened by 10 bases and J by 6 bases, with 10 bases between the two germline ends. Germline loops: CDR1 MDHEN, CDR2 SYDVKM. This CDR3 contains 10 residues. The CDR3 region is CATLRGEQYF. In DNA form, the CDR3 reads TGTGCCACCTTAAGAGGCGAGCAGTACTTC.

The gene calls are TRBV24-1 and TRBJ1-3; the D is unclear. The CDR3 has 14 residues. Germline lookup yields CDR1 KGHDR and CDR2 SFDVKD. V dropped 7 bases and J dropped 0 bases, with 9 bases sitting between them. CDR3 loop: CATSSGASGNTIYF. The DNA for the CDR3 is TGTGCCACCAGCTCAGGAGCCTCTGGAAACACCATATATTTT.

This chain connects TRBV6-1 to TRBJ1-4; 10 bases agree with TRBD1. The CDR3 runs 15 residues. Trimming cost V 0 bases and J 10 bases; bases outside gene matches: 5. The germline gives CDR1 MNHNS, CDR2 SASEGT. The CDR3 region is CASSEAGTGATKLFF. CDR3 DNA: TGTGCCAGCAGTGAAGCGGGGACAGGGGCGACAAAACTGTTTTTT.

This clone was seen only once. V and J are TRBV27 and TRBJ2-1, with TRBD2 matching 14 bases. V shed 3 bases and J 6 bases; nucleotides not matched to a gene: 10. This CDR3 has 18 residues. CDR1 MNHEY and CDR2 SMNVEV come from the germline V gene (reference sequence). The CDR3 nucleotides read TGTGCCAGCAGTTTCCCCGGACTAGCGGGAGGTGTAGCCAATGAGCAGTTCTTC. Encoded protein: CASSFPGLAGGVANEQFF.

The chain is built from TRBV18 and TRBJ1-5; D gene uncertain. Looked up from germline, CDR1 is KGHSH and CDR2 is LQKENI. The ends were cut back, 6 bases at V and 4 bases at J, with 13 bases in the middle. The length of the CDR3 is 14 residues. The CDR3 sequence: CASSLGRENQPQHF. As DNA, the CDR3 is TGTGCCAGCTCTCTCGGACGGGAGAATCAGCCCCAGCATTTT.

The chain links TRBV23-1 to TRBJ2-2, with D tentatively TRBD1 (5 bases). TRBV23-1 is filed as an ORF, its function uncertain. V was cut by 3 bases and J by 5 bases, with 16 bases left in between. The CDR3 has 16 amino acids. The CDR3 region is CASSQSLGRATGELFF. The DNA for the CDR3 is TGCGCCAGCAGTCAGTCTCTCGGCAGGGCTACCGGGGAGCTGTTTTTT.

This rearrangement joins TRBV7-2 to TRBJ2-7; D call uncertain. Deletions cut 3 bases from V and 0 bases from J, with 12 bases between. This CDR3 is 15 amino acids long. From germline, CDR1 is SGHTA and CDR2 FQGNSA. The chain's CDR3 is CASSLFLGTSYEQYF. In DNA, the CDR3 is TGTGCCAGCAGCTTGTTTTTGGGAACCTCCTACGAGCAGTACTTC.

The chain combines TRBV5-1 with TRBJ2-1, with 8 bases identical to TRBD2. The CDR3 consists of 18 residues. V gave up 4 bases and J gave up 10 bases; unmatched junction bases: 22. The germline gives CDR1 SGHRS, CDR2 YFSETQ. CDR3 nucleotide sequence: TGCGCCAGCAGCGCCCGTGCCTTTTATACCAGTAGCGGGACGGAGCAGTTCTTC. The encoded protein is CASSARAFYTSSGTEQFF.

The V and J genes are TRBV2 and TRBJ2-7; TRBD1 matches at 9 bases. Germline V gene sequence: CDR1 SNHLY, CDR2 FYNNEI. This CDR3 region has 13 residues. Unmatched junction bases numbered 3, after V lost 9 bases and J lost 0 bases. This CDR3 is CARGQGSSYEQYF. CDR3 bases: TGTGCCAGGGGACAGGGAAGCTCCTACGAGCAGTACTTC.

The chain couples TRBV20-1 to TRBJ2-7, with TRBD2 identical over 7 bases. CDR1 DFQATT and CDR2 SNEGSKA come from the germline V gene (reference sequence). This CDR3 has 10 amino acids. J was trimmed by 7 bases and V by 6 bases; bases with no gene match: 3. Here the CDR3 DNA reads TGCAGTGCCCTGGGGGGGGAGCAGTACTTC. This translates into CSALGGEQYF.

The sample holds a few counts of this clone. V is TRBV6-5 and J is TRBJ1-2; D remains ambiguous. The CDR3 is made up of 12 amino acids. The germline gives CDR1 MNHEY, CDR2 SVGAGI. Between the trimmed V and J ends, which lost 3 bases and 7 bases, there was a span of 9 bases. The CDR3 here is CASSYLGSGYTF. The CDR3 bases are TGTGCCAGCAGTTATCTAGGGAGTGGCTACACCTTC.

This clone was seen only once. This chain connects TRBV6-2 or TRBV6-3 to TRBJ2-1; 9 bases map to TRBD1. With 2 bases clipped from V and 4 bases from J, the junction kept 6 bases outside the gene matches. The CDR3 loop spans 16 amino acids. CDR1 is MNHEY, CDR2 SVGEGT, per germline. The CDR3 reads CASSYDTGGAYNEQFF. The CDR3 DNA is TGTGCCAGCAGTTACGATACAGGGGGCGCGTACAATGAGCAGTTCTTC.

V and J are TRBV9 and TRBJ2-7; 7 positions match TRBD2. CDR1 is SGDLS and CDR2 is YYNGEE in the germline V gene. The CDR3 runs 16 residues. Unmatched junction bases numbered 10, after V lost 2 bases and J lost 2 bases. The CDR3 here is CASSVGVGGTPYEQYF. The DNA for the CDR3 is TGTGCCAGCAGCGTGGGAGTGGGGGGGACCCCCTACGAGCAGTACTTC.

The table lists this clone with a count of one. The chain combines TRBV4-1 with TRBJ1-4; D ambiguous. The CDR3 covers 14 residues. The germline V gene has CDR1 MGHRA and CDR2 YSYEKL. The V end lost 2 bases, the J end lost 7 bases, and 11 bases lay between the germline ends. The CDR3, as DNA: TGCGCCAGCAGCCAAATAGGCGGGGTTGAAAAACTGTTTTTT. Its protein is CASSQIGGVEKLFF.

The V and J genes are TRBV15 and TRBJ2-1; 9 bases match TRBD1. Trimming took 5 bases from V and 1 from J; bases not matched to a gene: 3. CDR1 LNHNV and CDR2 YYDKDF come from the germline V gene (reference sequence). The CDR3 is 15 amino acids. The CDR3 is CATSRTGDSYNEQFF. The CDR3 DNA reads as TGTGCCACCAGCCGGACAGGGGATTCCTACAATGAGCAGTTCTTC.

J is TRBJ2-1 and V is TRBV7-9, with D tentatively TRBD1 (6 bases). The CDR3 contains 15 residues. Germline CDR1 and CDR2: SEHNR and FQNEAQ (reference sequence). V lost 5 bases to trimming and J lost 9 bases, with 20 bases between them. DNA for the CDR3: TGTGCCAGCAGCCCGAGGGACAAAAGGGCGAGTGAGCAGTTCTTC. Translation: CASSPRDKRASEQFF.